This TCR beta chain was documented in a study of T cell changes during pregnancy in multiple sclerosis. This clone was detected a few times. Generated by immunoSEQ multiplex PCR, the TCRdb table keeps only in-frame clones and is missing some. The data show tens of thousands of clones, about nine tenths seen once. Germline CDR1 and CDR2: ENHRY and SYGVKD. V dropped 10 bases and J dropped 0 bases, with 19 bases sitting between them. The CDR3 spans 16 residues. The clonotype was recovered from a female donor with multiple sclerosis, enrolled in a pregnancy study. The chain carries TRBV10-3 and TRBJ1-5; D possibly corresponds to TRBD1 (6 bases). The input for sequencing was peripheral blood, taken in the third trimester of pregnancy. CDR3 DNA: TGTGCCACAGGATTCCCGGACAGTTATAGCAATCAGCCCCAGCATTTT. It yields the protein CATGFPDSYSNQPQHF.